The clone carrying this T cell receptor (beta chain) appeared once. As the template, RNA transcripts were used to amplify TCR beta CDR3 regions. The authors performed first-round RT-PCR with HTBI primers and then a second-round multiplex PCR. TCRdb fed the multiplex PCR reads into MiXCR, producing one record per CDR3 protein. The table lists over a million distinct CDR3 sequences, 35% to 40% of them singletons. This sample is part of a study of Graves' ophthalmopathy and Graves' hyperthyroidism. The CDR3 covers 13 residues. After removal of 6 bases from V and 4 bases from J, the junction contained 8 bases not matched to a gene. Germline V lookup: CDR1 SQVTM, CDR2 ANQGSEA.

This receptor was identified in an adult man with Graves' hyperthyroidism. V is TRBV29-1 and J is TRBJ2-5, with 7 bases that match TRBD1. Sequencing was carried out using peripheral blood or thyroid tissue (not recorded which). The CDR3 DNA follows: TGCAGCGTCGGGATACAGGGGCGAGAGACCCAGTACTTC. This encodes CSVGIQGRETQYF.